The 9 T cell receptor beta chains below were found in one sample sequenced in a study of beta chain features in type 1 diabetes. The whole isolated RNA underwent reverse transcription, so sequencing captured expressed TCRB transcripts. Only in-frame clones appear in the TCRdb table, and some are missing; sequencing was by immunoSEQ multiplex PCR. This sample has hundreds of thousands of clones; less than 20% occur once, and the top ten carry around 0.095%. Specimen: naive CD4+ T cells from blood. Receptors were obtained from a man aged 18 to 29 in good health.

This clone was detected ten times or more. Other DNA variants within this sample encode the same CDR3. The chain combines TRBV7-2 with TRBJ2-7, with D unresolved. V lost 5 bases and J lost 0, with 5 bases in between. Germline V lookup: CDR1 SGHTA, CDR2 FQGNSA. The CDR3 consists of 12 residues. The CDR3 loop is CASSPSSYEQYF. The CDR3 DNA follows: TGTGCCAGCAGCCCTAGCTCCTACGAGCAGTACTTC. Variable domain in full (rest from reference TRBV7-2 and TRBJ2-7): GAGVSQSPSNKVTEKGKDVELRCDPISGHTALYWYRQSLGQGLEFLIYFQGNSAPDKSGLPSDRFSAERTGGSVSTLTIQRTQQEDSAVYLCASSPSSYEQYFGPGTRLTVT.

This clone has a handful of counts. This sequence joins TRBV12-5 and TRBJ1-1; D is unclear. This CDR3 has 13 residues. CDR1 and CDR2 (germline): LGHNT, FRNRAP. Trimming shortened V by 6 bases and J by 2 bases, and 10 bases separated the two germline ends. The DNA of the CDR3 is TGTGCTAGTGGCCGCCGCACTAACACTGAAGCTTTCTTT. This codes for CASGRRTNTEAFF.

This clone appeared a few times. The chain links TRBV5-1 to TRBJ1-1; perhaps TRBD1 as D (5 bases). Looked up from germline, CDR1 is SGHRS and CDR2 is YFSETQ. CDR3 size: 16 residues. V was shortened by 6 bases and J by 6 bases, with 24 bases between the two germline ends. Written as DNA, the CDR3 is TGCGCCAGCACCTACGGGGCGACTTCAGTGGACGCTGAAGCTTTCTTT. It yields the protein CASTYGATSVDAEAFF.

The CDR3 region has the DNA TGCGCCAGCAGCCAAGAAACTGGACTAGCCGGATATACGCAGTATTTT. This encodes CASSQETGLAGYTQYF. The genes are TRBV4-1 and TRBJ2-3; 8 bases line up with TRBD2. J gave up 7 bases and V 0 bases, and 9 bases lay outside the gene matches. The CDR3 extends over 16 amino acids. The germline V gene has CDR1 MGHRA and CDR2 YSYEKL.

This clone was found a few times. The genes are TRBV10-3 and TRBJ2-7; weak D call: TRBD1 (6 bases). The germline V and J ends were trimmed by 3 bases and 4 bases, with 13 bases remaining between them. Germline loops: CDR1 ENHRY, CDR2 SYGVKD. There are 14 residues in the CDR3. The chain's CDR3 is CAISDGQFVYEQYF. The CDR3 DNA reads TGTGCCATCAGTGATGGACAGTTTGTATACGAGCAGTACTTC.

V usage is TRBV4-3 and J usage is TRBJ2-2; no clear D. The CDR3 covers 14 residues. From germline, CDR1 is LGHNA and CDR2 YSLEER. Trimming shortened V by 0 bases and J by 4 bases, and 6 bases separated the two germline ends. CDR3 in DNA: TGCGCCAGCAGCCAAGAGTGGGTCACCGGGGAGCTGTTTTTT. Protein sequence: CASSQEWVTGELFF.

This chain joins TRBV25-1 and TRBJ1-3; D ambiguous. V lost 1 base and J lost 4, with 8 bases in between. Germline V gene sequence: CDR1 MGHDK, CDR2 SYGVNS. The CDR3 has 14 amino acids. The CDR3 spells CASSESGEGNTIYF. The CDR3 nucleotides read TGTGCCAGCAGTGAATCGGGCGAAGGAAACACCATATATTTT.

This clone was detected a few times. The V and J genes are TRBV6-6 and TRBJ2-5, with D perhaps TRBD2 (6 bases). Germline CDR1 MNHNY, CDR2 SVGAGI (reference sequence). Trimming took 8 bases from V and 7 from J, leaving 20 bases between them. The CDR3 consists of 14 residues. The CDR3 nucleotides are TGTGCCAGCTCCGGGGGACTCCCAGCCGGGACCCAGTACTTC. Residues: CASSGGLPAGTQYF.

This clone appeared a few times. This chain uses TRBV10-3 with TRBJ2-3, with 10 bases that match TRBD2. V lost 6 bases, J lost 5 bases, and 2 bases stayed unmatched. The CDR3 length is 13 residues. The germline V gene has CDR1 ENHRY and CDR2 SYGVKD. The CDR3 bases are TGTGCCATCAGCGGGACTAGCGAAGATACGCAGTATTTT. Translating gives CAISGTSEDTQYF.